This T cell receptor (beta chain) was observed in a study of control samples from healthy donors and cancer patients. Sequenced by immunoSEQ multiplex PCR; TCRdb stores in-frame clones only, minus some. The sample holds about 130,000 clones, 93% seen once. Trimming stripped 6 bases from V and 5 bases from J, with 22 bases between. The CDR3 is made up of 16 amino acids. Looked up from germline, CDR1 is MNHNY and CDR2 is SVGAGI (reference sequence). This receptor was taken from a man in his fifties or sixties with head and neck cancer. Sequencing was done on a sample of PBMCs. The chain combines TRBV6-6 with TRBJ1-1; D perhaps matches TRBD1 (6 bases). CDR3 DNA: TGTGCCAGCAGCCCCGGGGGGGGCGCGTCGCGTACTGAAGCTTTCTTT. Its translation: CASSPGGGASRTEAFF.